Below are 25 T cell receptor beta chains sequenced from a single sample in a study of blood T cell repertoires in COVID-19. Method: immunoSEQ multiplex PCR; TCRdb's copy keeps in-frame clones and lacks some. Counted here are more than 140,000 clones, approximately 82% occurring once; the ten biggest clones make up 1.5% to 2%. Sequencing input: peripheral blood. These receptors came from a human donor in a cohort sampled during active COVID-19.

The chain carries TRBV7-3 and TRBJ2-7; TRBD1 aligns across 9 bases. The germline gives CDR1 SGHTA, CDR2 FQGTGA. With 5 bases clipped from V and 4 bases from J, the junction kept 9 bases outside the gene matches. This CDR3 spans 15 amino acids. CDR3 sequence (DNA): TGTGCCAGCAGCCTCACTCCGGGACAGGGATACGAGCAGTACTTC. It yields the protein CASSLTPGQGYEQYF.

This clone was counted only a few times. This chain connects TRBV5-1 to TRBJ2-1; TRBD2 might be the D (6 bases). Germline V gives CDR1 SGHRS, CDR2 YFSETQ. The CDR3 is 18 amino acids. The V and J ends lost 2 bases and 0 bases respectively, with 18 bases between them. The CDR3 reads CASSFLPLGGTSYNEQFF. CDR3 nucleotide sequence: TGCGCCAGCAGCTTTCTCCCGTTGGGGGGAACCTCCTACAATGAGCAGTTCTTC.

V usage is TRBV7-8 and J usage is TRBJ1-2; TRBD1 matches 7 bases. The V and J ends lost 3 bases and 6 bases, in that order; junction bases with no gene match: 7. Germline values: CDR1 SGHVS, CDR2 FQNEAQ. The CDR3 is 14 residues long. CDR3 in DNA: TGTGCCAGCAGCTTGGGGTCAGGGGGACATGGCTACACCTTC. It yields the protein CASSLGSGGHGYTF.

The CDR3 is CASSGGQLHTGELFF. The CDR3 DNA sequence: TGTGCCAGCAGCGGCGGGCAGCTTCACACCGGGGAGCTGTTTTTT. This chain connects TRBV3-1 (or the pseudogene TRBV3-2) to TRBJ2-2; D might be TRBD2 (5 bases). Trimming cost V 5 bases and J 3 bases, with 13 bases left between them. In germline, CDR1 is LGHDT, CDR2 YNNKEL (reference sequence). There are 15 residues in the CDR3.

The V call is TRBV7-8, the J call TRBJ1-5; no reliable D call. V lost 6 bases and J lost 7, with 19 bases in between. CDR1 SGHVS and CDR2 FQNEAQ come from the germline V gene. The CDR3 totals 15 residues. The CDR3 bases are TGTGCCAGCAGACTTACTTTGGGCGCGGGCCAGCCCCAGCATTTT. This sequence encodes CASRLTLGAGQPQHF.

The V gene is TRBV5-5, the J gene TRBJ2-5; possibly TRBD2 for D (5 bases). V shed 3 bases and J shed 5 bases, with 8 bases lying between them. This CDR3 is built from 12 residues. Germline CDR1 reads SGHKS; CDR2 reads YYEKEE (reference sequence). CDR3 protein: CASSWEPETQYF. Written as DNA, the CDR3 is TGTGCCAGCAGCTGGGAGCCGGAGACCCAGTACTTC.

The chain employs TRBV5-1 and TRBJ1-6, with D unclear. The V end was cut by 0 bases, the J end by 0 bases, with 13 bases between. The CDR3 has 18 residues. Germline V gene lookup returns CDR1 SGHRS and CDR2 YFSETQ. CDR3 nucleotide sequence: TGCGCCAGCAGCTTGGCGGGGTCCGGGAGCTCCTATAATTCACCCCTCCACTTT. Residues: CASSLAGSGSSYNSPLHF.

V gene TRBV6-1 combines with J gene TRBJ2-3; a weak D match, TRBD2 (6 bases). V was shortened by 3 bases and J by 2 bases, with 12 bases between the two germline ends. Germline V lookup: CDR1 MNHNS, CDR2 SASEGT. The CDR3 has 15 amino acids. The DNA of the CDR3 is TGTGCCAGCAGTGATGGGGGAGGATACACAGATACGCAGTATTTT. It specifies CASSDGGGYTDTQYF.

The V and J genes are TRBV5-1 and TRBJ2-3, with D possibly TRBD2 on 6 matching bases. Germline V gives CDR1 SGHRS, CDR2 YFSETQ. The V and J ends lost 0 bases and 2 bases respectively, with 22 bases between them. The CDR3 runs 19 residues. CDR3 in DNA: TGCGCCAGCAGCTTGGGCGGTGGCCTCGGGACTCTCTACACAGATACGCAGTATTTT. Its protein is CASSLGGGLGTLYTDTQYF.

This sequence joins TRBV4-2 and TRBJ2-1; 9 bases line up with TRBD2. The germline gives CDR1 LGHNA, CDR2 YNFKEQ. After removal of 1 base from V and 0 bases from J, the junction contained 13 bases not matched to a gene. This CDR3 spans 20 amino acids. CDR3 protein: CASSQALGGLATPSYNEQFF. The CDR3 DNA sequence: TGTGCCAGCAGCCAAGCCTTAGGGGGACTAGCCACCCCCTCCTACAATGAGCAGTTCTTC.

The V gene is TRBV27, the J gene TRBJ2-7; 14 bases are a match to TRBD2. V lost 5 bases and J lost 3; bases outside the gene matches: 3. This CDR3 spans 15 amino acids. Looked up from germline, CDR1 is MNHEY and CDR2 is SMNVEV (reference sequence). The CDR3 nucleotides read TGTGCCAGCAGTAGGGGACTAGCGGGAGTCTACGAGCAGTACTTC. Encoded protein: CASSRGLAGVYEQYF.

The chain is built from TRBV27 and TRBJ1-3; no definite D call. V was shortened by 8 bases and J by 0 bases, with 11 bases between the two germline ends. The CDR3 has 14 amino acids. From germline, CDR1 is MNHEY and CDR2 SMNVEV (reference sequence). CDR3 loop: CASRRASSGNTIYF. The CDR3 nucleotides are TGTGCCAGCCGGAGGGCGAGCTCTGGAAACACCATATATTTT.

The chain is built from TRBV3-1 (or the pseudogene TRBV3-2) and TRBJ2-1; D is perhaps TRBD2 (6 bases). V lost 1 base and J lost 4, with 8 bases in between. Germline V gives CDR1 LGHDT, CDR2 YNNKEL (reference sequence). The CDR3 covers 14 residues. CDR3 protein: CASSQAEGYNEQFF. The CDR3 DNA sequence: TGTGCCAGCAGCCAAGCGGAGGGTTACAATGAGCAGTTCTTC.

The J gene is TRBJ2-6, the V gene TRBV7-2, with D uncertain. CDR1 is SGHTA, CDR2 FQGNSA, per germline. Trimming cost V 4 bases and J 0 bases, with 4 bases left between them. CDR3 length equals 14 residues. The DNA of the CDR3 is TGTGCCAGCAGCTCAAACTCTGGGGCCAACGTCCTGACTTTC. Translated: CASSSNSGANVLTF.

The rearrangement links TRBV2 to TRBJ2-1, with 10 bases fitting TRBD1. CDR3 length: 15 residues. With 5 bases clipped from V and 4 bases from J, the junction kept 5 bases outside the gene matches. Germline V lookup: CDR1 SNHLY, CDR2 FYNNEI. The CDR3 reads CASSWDRGLYNEQFF. The CDR3 DNA sequence: TGTGCCAGCAGTTGGGACAGGGGACTTTACAATGAGCAGTTCTTC. Supplemented by reference TRBV2 and TRBJ2-1, the full variable domain reads EPEVTQTPSHQVTQMGQEVILRCVPISNHLYFYWYRQILGQKVEFLVSFYNNEISEKSEIFDDQFSVERPDGSNFTLKIRSTKLEDSAMYFCASSWDRGLYNEQFFGPGTRLTVL.

A single count supports this clone. V usage is TRBV27 and J usage is TRBJ2-7; 7 nucleotides agree with TRBD1. This CDR3 region has 13 residues. CDR1 is MNHEY and CDR2 is SMNVEV in the germline V gene (reference sequence). CDR3 DNA: TGTGCAACACACCGACAGGGCTACTACGAGCAGTACTTC. Protein product: CATHRQGYYEQYF.

This chain uses TRBV2 with TRBJ2-7, with TRBD2 identical over 10 bases. Germline V gene lookup returns CDR1 SNHLY and CDR2 FYNNEI. V shed 3 bases, J shed 2 bases, and the junction held 7 bases outside the gene matches. This CDR3 region has 16 residues. CDR3 sequence: CASSDWASGSPYEQYF. The CDR3 DNA is TGTGCCAGCAGTGATTGGGCTAGCGGGAGTCCCTACGAGCAGTACTTC.

This clone is a singleton in its sample. V is TRBV11-2 and J is TRBJ2-7, with unresolved D. There are 11 residues in the CDR3. Trimming removed 8 bases from V and 3 bases from J, with 8 bases in between. The V gene's germline CDR1 is SGHAT and CDR2 FQNNGV. DNA for the CDR3: TGTGCCAGCGGCCACCTCTACGAGCAGTACTTC. Translation gives CASGHLYEQYF.

The chain employs TRBV10-3 and TRBJ2-7; perhaps TRBD2 as D (6 bases). The length of the CDR3 is 14 residues. Germline values: CDR1 ENHRY, CDR2 SYGVKD. The CDR3 DNA reads TGTGCTTCATCAGTGGGACTTCTCCTGGGCGAGCAGTACTTC. Translating gives CASSVGLLLGEQYF.

The chain employs TRBV18 and TRBJ1-1; D not resolved. Trimming removed 4 bases from V and 4 bases from J, with 13 bases in between. The CDR3 totals 14 residues. Germline-derived CDR1 and CDR2 are KGHSH and LQKENI. CDR3 sequence reads: CASSLGEKGTEAFF. The CDR3 DNA sequence: TGTGCCAGCTCACTGGGAGAGAAGGGCACTGAAGCTTTCTTT.

This chain uses TRBV7-9 with TRBJ2-7, with a possible D match to TRBD2 (7 bases). This CDR3 is 16 amino acids long. V shed 1 base and J shed 3 bases, with 16 bases lying between them. Germline CDR1 and CDR2: SEHNR and FQNEAQ (reference sequence). CDR3 in DNA: TGTGCCAGCAGCTTAGGGGGGGGCGGGACAAGCTACGAGCAGTACTTC. Protein product: CASSLGGGGTSYEQYF. Complete variable domain (other parts from reference TRBV7-9 and TRBJ2-7): DTGVSQNPRHKITKRGQNVTFRCDPISEHNRLYWYRQTLGQGPEFLTYFQNEAQLEKSRLLSDRFSAERPKGSFSTLEIQRTEQGDSAMYLCASSLGGGGTSYEQYFGPGTRLTVT.

This sequence joins TRBV18 and TRBJ1-2, with 11 bases aligning to TRBD1. The CDR3 has 14 residues. V was pared by 3 bases and J by 7 bases, with 4 bases of the junction left unmatched. CDR1 and CDR2 (germline): KGHSH, LQKENI. CDR3 coding DNA: TGTGCCAGCTCACCCTCCGGGACAGGGGGTGGCTACACCTTC. Translated, it gives CASSPSGTGGGYTF.

This clone was counted only a few times. This sequence joins TRBV7-2 and TRBJ2-2, with TRBD2 identical over 13 bases. The germline CDR1 and CDR2 sequences are SGHTA and FQGNSA. V was clipped by 5 bases and J by 7 bases; unmatched bases: 7. This CDR3 spans 16 amino acids. The CDR3 DNA is TGTGCCAGCAGCCCCCGGACTAGCGGGAGAATCGGGGAGCTGTTTTTT. Protein: CASSPRTSGRIGELFF.

This clone was detected many times. This chain connects TRBV6-5 to TRBJ2-2; 8 nucleotides agree with TRBD1. The CDR3 length is 13 residues. CDR1 is MNHEY, CDR2 SVGAGI, per germline. Unmatched junction bases numbered 1, after V lost 9 bases and J lost 1 base. The CDR3 nucleotides read TGTGCCAGAGGGACAGGGAACACCGGGGAGCTGTTTTTT. Protein: CARGTGNTGELFF.

V usage is TRBV30 and J usage is TRBJ1-1; TRBD1 agrees at 9 bases. Germline lookup yields CDR1 GTSNPN and CDR2 SVGIG (reference sequence). CDR3 size: 17 residues. Trimming took 5 bases from V and 0 from J; bases not matched to a gene: 13. The CDR3 loop is CAWSTYTGGRMNTEAFF. The CDR3 DNA sequence: TGTGCCTGGTCCACTTACACAGGGGGCCGGATGAACACTGAAGCTTTCTTT.